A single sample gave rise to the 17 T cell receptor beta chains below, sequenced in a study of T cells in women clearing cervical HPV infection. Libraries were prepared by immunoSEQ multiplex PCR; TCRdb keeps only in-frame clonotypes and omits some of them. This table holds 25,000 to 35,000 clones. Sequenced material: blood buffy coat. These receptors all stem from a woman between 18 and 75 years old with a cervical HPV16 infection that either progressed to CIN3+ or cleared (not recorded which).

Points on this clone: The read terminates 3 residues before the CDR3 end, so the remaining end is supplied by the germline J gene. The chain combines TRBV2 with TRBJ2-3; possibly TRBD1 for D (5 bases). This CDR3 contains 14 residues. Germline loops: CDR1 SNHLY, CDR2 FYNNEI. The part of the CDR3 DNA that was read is TGTGCCAGCAGTGAAAGGGGCAGACAAGAGACG. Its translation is CASSERGRQET. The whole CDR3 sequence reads CASSERGRQETQYF. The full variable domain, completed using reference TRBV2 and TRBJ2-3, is EPEVTQTPSHQVTQMGQEVILRCVPISNHLYFYWYRQILGQKVEFLVSFYNNEISEKSEIFDDQFSVERPDGSNFTLKIRSTKLEDSAMYFCASSERGRQETQYFGPGTRLTVL.

The chain's CDR3 is CASSRQGARNTEAFF. The covered CDR3 bases are TGTGCCAGCAGCCGGCAGGGGGCCCGGAACACTGAA. The genes are TRBV14 and TRBJ1-1; 8 bases align to TRBD1. The DNA ends 3 residues before the CDR3 does, and the rest of the CDR3 is filled in from the germline J gene. With 4 bases clipped from V and 1 base from J, the junction kept 5 bases outside the gene matches. CDR3 length: 15 residues. Germline CDR1 is SGHDN and CDR2 is FVKESK. Full variable domain (rest looked up from reference TRBV14 and TRBJ1-1): EAGVTQFPSHSVIEKGQTVTLRCDPISGHDNLYWYRRVMGKEIKFLLHFVKESKQDESGMPNNRFLAERTGGTYSTLKVQPAELEDSGVYFCASSRQGARNTEAFFGQGTRLTVV.

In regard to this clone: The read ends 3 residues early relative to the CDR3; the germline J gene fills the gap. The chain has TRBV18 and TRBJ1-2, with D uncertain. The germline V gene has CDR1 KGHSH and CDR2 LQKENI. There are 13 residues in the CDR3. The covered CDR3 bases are TGTGCCAGCTCACCAACAGATTCCTACGAC. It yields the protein CASSPTDSYD. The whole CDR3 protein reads CASSPTDSYDYTF.

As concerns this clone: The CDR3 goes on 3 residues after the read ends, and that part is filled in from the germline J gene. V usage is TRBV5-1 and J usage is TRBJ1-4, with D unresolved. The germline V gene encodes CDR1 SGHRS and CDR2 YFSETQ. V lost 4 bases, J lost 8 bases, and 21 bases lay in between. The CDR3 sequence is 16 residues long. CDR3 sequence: CASSPSRAGNLEKLFF. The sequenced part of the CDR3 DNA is TGCGCCAGCAGCCCTAGCCGGGCAGGAAACTTAGAAAAA. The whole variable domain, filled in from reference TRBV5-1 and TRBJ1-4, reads KAGVTQTPRYLIKTRGQQVTLSCSPISGHRSVSWYQQTPGQGLQFLFEYFSETQRNKGNFPGRFSGRQFSNSRSEMNVSTLELGDSALYLCASSPSRAGNLEKLFFGSGTQLSVL.

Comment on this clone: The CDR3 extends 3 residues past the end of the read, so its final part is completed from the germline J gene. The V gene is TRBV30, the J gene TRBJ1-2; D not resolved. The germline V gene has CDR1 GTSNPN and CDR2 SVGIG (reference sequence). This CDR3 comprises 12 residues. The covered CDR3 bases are TGTGCCTGGAGTGCGAAAGAGAGCGGC. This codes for CAWSAKESG. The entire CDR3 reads CAWSAKESGYTF.

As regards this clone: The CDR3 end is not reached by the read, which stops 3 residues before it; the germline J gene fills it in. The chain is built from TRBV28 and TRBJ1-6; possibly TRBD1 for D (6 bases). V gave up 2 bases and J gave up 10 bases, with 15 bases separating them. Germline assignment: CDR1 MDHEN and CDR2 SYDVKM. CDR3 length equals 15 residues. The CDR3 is CASSLQGRGGSPLHF. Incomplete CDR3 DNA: TGTGCCAGCAGTTTACAGGGCAGGGGAGGATCACCC.

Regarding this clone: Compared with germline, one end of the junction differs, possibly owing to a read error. CDR3 amino acids: CASSPKHLGTSEYNEQFF. The CDR3 DNA, read in part, is TGTGCTAGCAGCCCAAAACATTTAGGGACTAGCGAGTACAATGAG. The V and J genes are TRBV7-7 and TRBJ2-1, with 10 bases that match TRBD2. The read halts 3 residues ahead of the CDR3 end, with the missing end drawn from the germline J gene. The CDR3 loop spans 18 amino acids. Looked up from germline, CDR1 is SSHAT and CDR2 is FNYEAQ (reference sequence).

CDR3 residues: CASSLEAELDTEAFF. CDR3 DNA (partial): TGCGCCAGCAGCTTGGAAGCCGAATTGGACACTGAA. The chain combines TRBV5-1 with TRBJ1-1, with D uncertain. The read terminates 3 residues before the CDR3 end, so the remaining end is supplied by the germline J gene. CDR1 and CDR2 (germline): SGHRS, YFSETQ. V was pared by 0 bases and J by 3 bases, with 12 bases between. CDR3 length: 15 amino acids.

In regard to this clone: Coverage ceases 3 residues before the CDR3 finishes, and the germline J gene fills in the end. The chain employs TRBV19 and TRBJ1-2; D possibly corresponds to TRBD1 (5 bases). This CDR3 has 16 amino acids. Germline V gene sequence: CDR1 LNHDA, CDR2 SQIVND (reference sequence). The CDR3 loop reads CASSIGPLAGGNDYTF. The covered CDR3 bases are TGTGCCAGTAGTATCGGCCCCCTAGCGGGGGGAAATGAC.

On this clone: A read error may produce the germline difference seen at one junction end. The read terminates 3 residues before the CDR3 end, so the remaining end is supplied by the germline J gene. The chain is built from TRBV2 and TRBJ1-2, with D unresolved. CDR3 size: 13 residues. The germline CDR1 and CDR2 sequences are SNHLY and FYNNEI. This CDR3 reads CASSFTANYGYTF. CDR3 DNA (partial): TGTGCCAGCAGTTTTACGGCCAACTATGGT.

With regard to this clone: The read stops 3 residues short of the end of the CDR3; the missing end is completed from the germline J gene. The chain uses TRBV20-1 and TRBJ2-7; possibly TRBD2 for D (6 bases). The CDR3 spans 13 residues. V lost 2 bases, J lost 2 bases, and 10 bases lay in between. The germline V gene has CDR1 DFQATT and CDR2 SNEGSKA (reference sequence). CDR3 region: CSARYRGAYEQYF. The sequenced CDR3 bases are TGCAGTGCTAGATACCGCGGGGCCTACGAG.

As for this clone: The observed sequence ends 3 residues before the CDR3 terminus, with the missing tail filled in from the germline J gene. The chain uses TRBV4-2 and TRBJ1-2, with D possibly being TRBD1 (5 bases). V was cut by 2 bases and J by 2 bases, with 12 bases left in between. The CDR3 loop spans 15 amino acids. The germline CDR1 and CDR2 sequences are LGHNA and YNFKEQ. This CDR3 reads CASSQLIRQNYGYTF. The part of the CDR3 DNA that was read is TGTGCCAGCAGCCAACTAATCCGACAGAACTATGGC.

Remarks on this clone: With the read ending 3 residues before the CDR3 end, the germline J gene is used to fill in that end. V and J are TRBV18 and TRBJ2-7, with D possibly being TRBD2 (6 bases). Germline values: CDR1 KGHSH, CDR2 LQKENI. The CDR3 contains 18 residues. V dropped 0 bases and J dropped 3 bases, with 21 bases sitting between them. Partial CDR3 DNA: TGTGCCAGCTCACCACCACATGGACTAACATCCGGGGGCTACGAG. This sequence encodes CASSPPHGLTSGGYE. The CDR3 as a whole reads CASSPPHGLTSGGYEQYF.

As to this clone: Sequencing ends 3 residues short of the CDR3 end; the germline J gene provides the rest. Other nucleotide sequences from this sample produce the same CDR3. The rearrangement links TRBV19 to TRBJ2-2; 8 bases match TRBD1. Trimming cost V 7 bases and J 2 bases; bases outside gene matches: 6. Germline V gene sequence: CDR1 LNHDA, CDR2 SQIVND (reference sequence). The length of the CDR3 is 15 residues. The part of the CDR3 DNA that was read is TGTGCCAGTACCCTCGGACAGGGTAACACCGGGGAG. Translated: CASTLGQGNTGE. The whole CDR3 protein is CASTLGQGNTGELFF. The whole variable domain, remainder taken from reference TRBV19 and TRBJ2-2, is DGGITQSPKYLFRKEGQNVTLSCEQNLNHDAMYWYRQDPGQGLRLIYYSQIVNDFQKGDIAEGYSVSREKKESFPLTVTSAQKNPTAFYLCASTLGQGNTGELFFGEGSRLTVL.

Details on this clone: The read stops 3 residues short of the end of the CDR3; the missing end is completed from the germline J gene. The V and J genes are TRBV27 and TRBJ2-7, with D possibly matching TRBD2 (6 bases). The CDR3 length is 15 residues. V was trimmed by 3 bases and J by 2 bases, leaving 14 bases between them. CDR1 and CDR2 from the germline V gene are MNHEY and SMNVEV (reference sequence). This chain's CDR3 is CASSLFGTVTYEQYF. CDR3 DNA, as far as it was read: TGTGCCAGCAGTTTGTTTGGGACTGTAACCTACGAG.

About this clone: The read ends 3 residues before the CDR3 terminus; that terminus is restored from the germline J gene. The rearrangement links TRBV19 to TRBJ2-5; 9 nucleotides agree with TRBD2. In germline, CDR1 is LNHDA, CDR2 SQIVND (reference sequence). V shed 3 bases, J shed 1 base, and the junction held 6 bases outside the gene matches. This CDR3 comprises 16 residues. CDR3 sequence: CASSIRASGVQETQYF. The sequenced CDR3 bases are TGTGCCAGTAGTATTAGGGCTAGCGGGGTCCAAGAGACC.

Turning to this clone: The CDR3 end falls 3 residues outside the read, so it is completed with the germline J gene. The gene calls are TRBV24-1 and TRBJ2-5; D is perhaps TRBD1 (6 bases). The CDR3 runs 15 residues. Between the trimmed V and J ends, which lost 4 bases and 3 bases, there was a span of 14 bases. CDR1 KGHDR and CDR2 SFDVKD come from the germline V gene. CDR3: CATSELNTGKETQYF. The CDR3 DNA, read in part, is TGTGCCACCAGTGAACTAAATACAGGGAAAGAGACC.